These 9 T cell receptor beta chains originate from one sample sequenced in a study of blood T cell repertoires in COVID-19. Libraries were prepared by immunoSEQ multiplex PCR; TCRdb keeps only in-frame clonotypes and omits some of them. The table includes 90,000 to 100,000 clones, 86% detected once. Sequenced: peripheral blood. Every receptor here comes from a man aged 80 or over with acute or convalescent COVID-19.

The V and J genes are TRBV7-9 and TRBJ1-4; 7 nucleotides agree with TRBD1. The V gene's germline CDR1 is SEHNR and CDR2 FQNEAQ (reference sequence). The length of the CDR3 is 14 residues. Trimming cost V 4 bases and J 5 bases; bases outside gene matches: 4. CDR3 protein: CASSWGTVNEKLFF. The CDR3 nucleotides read TGTGCCAGCAGCTGGGGGACAGTGAATGAAAAACTGTTTTTT.

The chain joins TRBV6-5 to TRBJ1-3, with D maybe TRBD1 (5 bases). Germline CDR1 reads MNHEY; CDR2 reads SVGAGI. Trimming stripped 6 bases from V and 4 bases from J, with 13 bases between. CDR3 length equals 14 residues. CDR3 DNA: TGTGCCAGCAGCCCCGACAGTTTCGGAAACACCATATATTTT. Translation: CASSPDSFGNTIYF.

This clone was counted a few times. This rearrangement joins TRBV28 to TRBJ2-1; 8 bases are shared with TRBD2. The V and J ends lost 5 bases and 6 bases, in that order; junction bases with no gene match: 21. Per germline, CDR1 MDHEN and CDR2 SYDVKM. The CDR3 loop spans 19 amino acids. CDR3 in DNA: TGTGCCAGCAGTCACCAGGGGACTACCGGGAGGGCCGAGGCCAATGAGCAGTTCTTC. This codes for CASSHQGTTGRAEANEQFF.

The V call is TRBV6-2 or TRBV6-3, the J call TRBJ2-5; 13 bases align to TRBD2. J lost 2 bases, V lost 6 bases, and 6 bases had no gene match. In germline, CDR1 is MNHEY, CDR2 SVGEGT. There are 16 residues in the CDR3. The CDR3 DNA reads TGTGCCAGCAGCCCGGGACTAGCGGGATCACAAGAGACCCAGTACTTC. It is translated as CASSPGLAGSQETQYF.

The CDR3 DNA follows: TGTGCCAGCAGGGGGGACAGGGCACAAGAGACCCAGTACTTC. It translates to CASRGDRAQETQYF. The chain recombines TRBV2 with TRBJ2-5, with TRBD1 matching 9 bases. The CDR3 consists of 14 residues. Germline assignment: CDR1 SNHLY and CDR2 FYNNEI. V lost 6 bases to trimming and J lost 2 bases; unmatched junction nucleotides: 4.

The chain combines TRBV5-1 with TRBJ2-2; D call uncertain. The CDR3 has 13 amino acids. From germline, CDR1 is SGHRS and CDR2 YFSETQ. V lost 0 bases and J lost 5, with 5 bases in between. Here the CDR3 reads CASSLDWTGELFF. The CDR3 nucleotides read TGCGCCAGCAGCTTGGACTGGACCGGGGAGCTGTTTTTT.

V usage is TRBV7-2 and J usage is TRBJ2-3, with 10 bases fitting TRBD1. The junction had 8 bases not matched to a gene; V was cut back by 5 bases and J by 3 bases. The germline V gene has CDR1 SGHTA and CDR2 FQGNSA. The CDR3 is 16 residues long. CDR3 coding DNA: TGTGCCAGCAGCCCCCAGGGACAGGGGCTTACAGATACGCAGTATTTT. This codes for CASSPQGQGLTDTQYF.

DNA of the CDR3: TGTGCCAGCAGCTTTGGACAGGGGGATTCACCCCTCCACTTT. The encoded protein is CASSFGQGDSPLHF. The chain employs TRBV7-3 and TRBJ1-6; 10 bases agree with TRBD1. Trimming at V came to 3 bases and at J to 8 bases, leaving 1 base not matched to a gene. The CDR3 runs to 14 residues. Germline loops: CDR1 SGHTA, CDR2 FQGTGA.

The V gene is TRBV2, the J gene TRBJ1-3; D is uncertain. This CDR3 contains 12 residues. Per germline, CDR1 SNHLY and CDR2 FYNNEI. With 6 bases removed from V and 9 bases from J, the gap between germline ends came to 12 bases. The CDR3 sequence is CASSERESTIYF. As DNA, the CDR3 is TGTGCCAGCAGCGAAAGAGAGAGCACCATATATTTT. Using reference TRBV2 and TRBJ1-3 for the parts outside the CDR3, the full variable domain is EPEVTQTPSHQVTQMGQEVILRCVPISNHLYFYWYRQILGQKVEFLVSFYNNEISEKSEIFDDQFSVERPDGSNFTLKIRSTKLEDSAMYFCASSERESTIYFGEGSWLTVV.